This T cell receptor beta chain was sequenced during a study of cytomegalovirus exposure and HLA in healthy donors. About this clone itself: Antigen: not known.

PCR primers comprised 60 Vbeta and 13 Jbeta primers. Profiling relied on immunoSEQ multiplex PCR, and the TCRdb table lists in-frame clones only, not all of them. The repertoire consists of around 150,000 clones, with around two thirds occurring once and the leading ten covering approximately 1.8%. The V and J ends lost 1 base and 4 bases, in that order; junction bases with no gene match: 7. Germline V gene sequence: CDR1 SGHAT, CDR2 FQNNGV. This CDR3 spans 16 amino acids. Overall study findings and caveats: In a later analysis, across HLA loci, associated TCR counts were highest for DRB1, lowest for HLA-C. Certain indistinguishable V segments, among them TRBV6-2 and TRBV6-3, were excluded.

This TCR was recovered from a male donor in good health and CMV-seronegative. Specimen: PBMCs. The chain is built from TRBV11-2 and TRBJ2-5; 9 bases map to TRBD2. CDR3 in DNA: TGTGCCAGCAGCTTAGTGGCGGGGGGGCTTAGAGAGACCCAGTACTTC. Amino acid sequence: CASSLVAGGLRETQYF. The full variable domain, its missing parts supplied by reference TRBV11-2 and TRBJ2-5, is EAGVAQSPRYKIIEKRQSVAFWCNPISGHATLYWYQQILGQGPKLLIQFQNNGVVDDSQLPKDRFSAERLKGVDSTLKIQPAKLEDSAVYLCASSLVAGGLRETQYFGPGTRLLVL.